This T cell receptor (beta chain) was found in a study of OX40 agonist ivuxolimab in advanced cancers. The CDR3 is made up of 17 amino acids. The V gene's germline CDR1 is MGHRA and CDR2 YSYEKL. The V end was cut by 0 bases, the J end by 0 bases, with 11 bases between. This clone came up once. The antigen remains unidentified. The sampling schedule covered blood at baseline, cycle 4 day 1, and cycle 7 day 1. Study results and limitations: In general, CD8+ T cells held more expanded clones than CD4+ did, on average.

Using immunoSEQ multiplex PCR, the repertoire was profiled, and TCRdb retains in-frame clones only, with some absent. The sample shows under 50,000 clones, more than 75% of them seen only once. The sample was CD4+ or CD8+ T cells sorted from blood, taken in a trial of the OX40 agonist ivuxolimab. This chain connects TRBV4-1 to TRBJ2-2, with no clear D. The receptor comes from an adult with an advanced solid tumor such as melanoma, head and neck, liver or kidney cancer. The CDR3 spells CASSQEGGGANTGELFF. CDR3 DNA sequence: TGCGCCAGCAGCCAAGAAGGTGGCGGCGCGAACACCGGGGAGCTGTTTTTT.